Below are 12 T cell receptor beta chains sequenced from a single sample in a study of blood T cell repertoires in COVID-19. TCRdb's table, derived via immunoSEQ multiplex PCR, lists solely in-frame clones and lacks some. The sample shows about 46,000 clones, more than 75% of them seen only once. Source material: peripheral blood. The receptors shown here come from a human donor in a cohort sampled during active COVID-19.

J is TRBJ1-1 and V is TRBV9, with 7 bases aligning to TRBD1. Germline V gene data show CDR1 as SGDLS and CDR2 as YYNGEE. After removal of 0 bases from V and 4 bases from J, the junction contained 6 bases not matched to a gene. The CDR3 runs 15 residues. The CDR3 DNA reads TGTGCCAGCAGCGTAGTCGACAGGGTGTTCACTGAAGCTTTCTTT. This translates into CASSVVDRVFTEAFF.

The V and J genes are TRBV30 and TRBJ2-7, with D possibly TRBD2 on 5 matching bases. In germline, CDR1 is GTSNPN, CDR2 SVGIG (reference sequence). Trimming pared 2 bases from V and 4 bases from J, leaving 6 bases between. The CDR3 consists of 11 residues. The CDR3 sequence is CAWSPGYEQYF. In DNA, the CDR3 is TGTGCCTGGAGTCCGGGATACGAGCAGTACTTC.

The V and J genes are TRBV7-2 and TRBJ2-1; TRBD2 matches 8 bases. The V and J ends lost 2 bases and 4 bases, in that order; junction bases with no gene match: 10. Germline CDR1 reads SGHTA; CDR2 reads FQGNSA. This CDR3 is built from 17 residues. The DNA of the CDR3 is TGTGCCAGCAGCTTATTCGGACTAGCTACAATGTACAATGAGCAGTTCTTC. It specifies CASSLFGLATMYNEQFF.

Comment on this clone: A junction end diverges from the germline sequence, so it may reflect a read error. The sample carries other DNA sequences with the same CDR3. This chain uses TRBV5-6 with TRBJ1-1, with D possibly matching TRBD1 (6 bases). The CDR3 runs to 13 residues. The germline CDR1 and CDR2 sequences are SGHDT and YYEEEE. CDR3 amino acids: CASSLGRGGEAFF. The CDR3 DNA follows: TGCGCCAGCAGCTTGGGGCGGGGGGGCGAAGCTTTCTTT.

CDR3 sequence (DNA): TGTGCCAGCAGCTTGAAAAACAGGGAGCCAGATACGCAGTATTTT. It specifies CASSLKNREPDTQYF. The chain recombines TRBV5-4 with TRBJ2-3, with D tentatively TRBD1 (6 bases). Trimming pared 1 base from V and 4 bases from J, leaving 13 bases between. The CDR3 has 15 amino acids. Germline V lookup: CDR1 SGHNT, CDR2 YYREEE (reference sequence).

The genes are TRBV2 and TRBJ1-5; maybe TRBD1 (5 bases). Germline-derived CDR1 and CDR2 are SNHLY and FYNNEI. This CDR3 region has 14 residues. V dropped 4 bases and J dropped 3 bases, with 10 bases sitting between them. As DNA, the CDR3 is TGTGCCAGCAGTGCGACGGGGGTCAATCAGCCCCAGCATTTT. Translated, it gives CASSATGVNQPQHF.

For the CDR3, the DNA is TGCGCCAGCAGCCAGGACGGGACAGGCGCAAGCACAGATACGCAGTATTTT. Amino acids: CASSQDGTGASTDTQYF. The J gene is TRBJ2-3, the V gene TRBV4-1, with TRBD1 matching 8 bases. From germline, CDR1 is MGHRA and CDR2 YSYEKL. The junction had 8 bases not matched to a gene; V was cut back by 3 bases and J by 0 bases. There are 17 residues in the CDR3.

The CDR3 loop is CSASPKTKAYEQYF. CDR3 sequence (DNA): TGCAGTGCTAGTCCTAAGACTAAAGCCTACGAGCAGTACTTC. V is TRBV20-1 and J is TRBJ2-7, with D maybe TRBD2 (5 bases). CDR3 length: 14 residues. V lost 3 bases and J lost 2, with 14 bases in between. CDR1 is DFQATT, CDR2 SNEGSKA, per germline (reference sequence).

This sequence joins TRBV6-5 and TRBJ2-5; D is undetermined. The germline V gene encodes CDR1 MNHEY and CDR2 SVGAGI. This CDR3 is 12 amino acids long. V was shortened by 5 bases and J by 0 bases, with 4 bases between the two germline ends. The CDR3 DNA sequence: TGTGCCAGCAGTCCGGACCAAGAGACCCAGTACTTC. Its translation: CASSPDQETQYF.

This chain uses TRBV30 with TRBJ2-1; 10 bases are a match to TRBD2. Germline V gives CDR1 GTSNPN, CDR2 SVGIG (reference sequence). Germline trimming cut 2 bases from V and 7 bases from J; bases unmatched to any gene: 2. The CDR3 totals 13 residues. CDR3 protein: CAWSSGRANEQFF. In nucleotides, the CDR3 is TGTGCCTGGAGTAGCGGGAGGGCAAATGAGCAGTTCTTC.

The chain links TRBV7-8 to TRBJ1-6, with unresolved D. Per germline, CDR1 SGHVS and CDR2 FQNEAQ. The germline V and J ends were trimmed by 0 bases and 0 bases, with 9 bases remaining between them. CDR3 length: 17 amino acids. The CDR3 loop is CASSLAAVVSYNSPLHF. The DNA for the CDR3 is TGTGCCAGCAGCTTAGCGGCGGTGGTCTCCTATAATTCACCCCTCCACTTT.

This chain links TRBV5-3 with TRBJ2-1, with 9 positions matching TRBD2. TRBV5-3 is designated an ORF whose function remains uncertain. V shed 4 bases and J 1 base; nucleotides not matched to a gene: 9. The CDR3 totals 17 residues. CDR3 in amino acids: CARSRALAGTSYNEQFF. The CDR3 coding sequence is TGTGCCAGAAGCAGGGCTCTAGCGGGGACGTCCTACAATGAGCAGTTCTTC.